This paragraph covers one T cell receptor (beta chain) sequence. Its antigen is undetermined. This entry is derived from a study of cytomegalovirus exposure and HLA in healthy donors. General study points: It was assumed in the presence/absence analyses that sequencing depth was roughly uniform across donors.

This PCR relied on a set of 60 Vbeta primers and 13 Jbeta primers. Data came from immunoSEQ multiplex PCR; TCRdb stores just in-frame clones and leaves some out. The sample holds around 92,000 clones; about four fifths are singletons and the top ten take roughly 8%. Trimming at V came to 7 bases and at J to 3 bases, leaving 7 bases not matched to a gene. CDR3 length: 14 residues. The germline CDR1 and CDR2 sequences are MNHNS and SASEGT. This TCR came from a human donor in good health. This rearrangement joins TRBV6-1 to TRBJ2-5; 8 nucleotides line up with TRBD1. The sample taken for sequencing was PBMCs. The CDR3 loop is CASNLGTGKETQYF. The CDR3 region has the DNA TGTGCCAGCAATTTAGGGACAGGTAAAGAGACCCAGTACTTC.